The 32 T cell receptor beta chains presented below share a single source sample, sequenced in a study of kidney transplant recipient with SARS-CoV-2 infection (dated by TCRdb to about 2021). Sequencing relied on an Illumina MiSeq. TCRdb handled the public reads itself, with Q25 trimming in fastp and clone calling in MiXCR, and kept productive beta chains. A single entry per CDR3 protein holds the most common genes and DNA from its merged rows. The sample includes fewer than 250,000 distinct CDR3 sequences, with about 28% observed a single time. Of the sample, under 7.5% is held by the ten largest clones. The sample's time point, from its label and the paper: pre-pandemic baseline sample and day 111 after first positive SARS-CoV-2 test. The sequences come from a blood sample, collected at baseline and on day 111 from a kidney transplant recipient. Receptors were obtained from a male patient younger than 45 who had COVID-19 and was a kidney transplant recipient. Because of the transplant, the T cells may be the graft donor's rather than the patient's own.

This clonotype was seen only a few times. The chain combines TRBV24-1 with TRBJ1-2; no definite D call. The germline V gene encodes CDR1 KGHDR and CDR2 SFDVKD. This CDR3 contains 17 residues. Trimming removed 6 bases from V and 4 bases from J, with 23 bases in between. This CDR3 reads CATSSVTSTRKTYGYTF. DNA for the CDR3: TGTGCCACCAGTTCGGTCACTAGTACCAGAAAGACCTATGGCTACACCTTC.

For this clonotype: This sequence may be a read error, since a much larger clone differs from it by one base. Since no conserved phenylalanine or tryptophan closes the CDR3, a read error is the likely cause. The V call is TRBV20-1, the J call TRBJ2-7, with D maybe TRBD2 (6 bases). V shed 7 bases and J shed 7 bases, with 14 bases lying between them. CDR3 length: 11 residues. CDR1 is DFQATT and CDR2 is SNEGSKA in the germline V gene (reference sequence). The CDR3 is CSVPRGGEQYL. Here the CDR3 DNA reads TGCAGTGTTCCCCGTGGGGGGGAGCAGTACTTG.

A word on this clonotype: One end of the junction is discordant with germline, which a read error may explain. CDR3 bases: TGTGTCAGCTCACCCGGGACTGACTATGGCTACACCTTC. Translated: CVSSPGTDYGYTF. The chain employs TRBV18 and TRBJ1-2; TRBD1 is a possible D gene (5 bases). This CDR3 has 13 residues. Per germline, CDR1 KGHSH and CDR2 LQKENI. Using reference TRBV18 and TRBJ1-2 for the parts outside the CDR3, the full variable domain is NAGVMQNPRHLVRRRGQEARLRCSPMKGHSHVYWYRQLPEEGLKFMVYLQKENIIDESGMPKERFSAEFPKEGPSILRIQQVVRGDSAAYFCVSSPGTDYGYTFGSGTRLTVV.

Comments on this clonotype: It may be a read error: a sequence one base away is much more abundant. The gene calls are TRBV18 and TRBJ2-7; the D gene is possibly TRBD1 (7 bases). The CDR3 extends over 17 amino acids. Germline CDR1 KGHSH, CDR2 LQKENI. CDR3 in amino acids: CASSQGQPHGGTYGQYF. As DNA, the CDR3 is TGTGCCAGCTCACAGGGACAGCCCCATGGGGGGACCTACGGGCAGTACTTC.

This clonotype was recorded at least ten times. This rearrangement joins TRBV25-1 to TRBJ2-1, with 11 bases fitting TRBD1. The germline V gene encodes CDR1 MGHDK and CDR2 SYGVNS. Germline trimming cut 4 bases from V and 6 bases from J; bases unmatched to any gene: 11. This CDR3 is 17 amino acids long. The CDR3 coding sequence is TGTGCCAGCAGTGGACCGGGACAGGGGGTATCCCCCAATGAGCAGTTCTTC. Translation: CASSGPGQGVSPNEQFF.

In this sample, this clonotype turned up many times. The rearrangement uses TRBV10-1 and TRBJ1-2; D is unclear. The germline gives CDR1 WNHNN, CDR2 SYGVQD (reference sequence). This CDR3 is 17 amino acids long. V lost 5 bases, J lost 4 bases, and 23 bases lay in between. The chain's CDR3 is CASSFTGRSRKTYGYTF. In DNA form, the CDR3 reads TGCGCCAGCAGTTTTACCGGAAGATCGCGAAAGACCTATGGCTACACCTTC.

CDR3 sequence (DNA): TGCAGTGCTGGGGGGTACAATGAGCAGTTCTTC. Its translation is CSAGGYNEQFF. The chain combines TRBV20-1 with TRBJ2-1, with D tentatively TRBD2 (6 bases). Per the germline V gene, CDR1 is DFQATT and CDR2 is SNEGSKA (reference sequence). V gave up 5 bases and J gave up 4 bases, with 6 bases separating them. The CDR3 length is 11 residues.

This clonotype was detected many times. The rearrangement links TRBV6-5 to TRBJ2-7; the D call may be TRBD1 or TRBD2 (5 bases each). The length of the CDR3 is 15 residues. Trimming took off 0 bases at V and 6 bases at J, with 15 bases between the two ends. Germline V gives CDR1 MNHEY, CDR2 SVGAGI. Here the CDR3 reads CASSYSRGLGREQYF. Written as DNA, the CDR3 is TGTGCCAGCAGTTACTCGCGAGGACTGGGGCGCGAGCAGTACTTC.

This clonotype was observed at least ten times. This chain links TRBV24-1 with TRBJ1-3, with 7 bases that match TRBD1. From germline, CDR1 is KGHDR and CDR2 SFDVKD. The CDR3 consists of 16 residues. V was pared by 3 bases and J by 3 bases, with 7 bases of the junction left unmatched. The CDR3 nucleotides are TGTGCCACCAGTGATCCCACAGGGGATCGTGGAAACACCATATATTTT. Translation gives CATSDPTGDRGNTIYF.

As for this clonotype: Since a much larger clone is just one base distant, this may be a read error. V is TRBV28 and J is TRBJ1-2; D is possibly TRBD1 (5 bases). Germline values: CDR1 MDHEN, CDR2 SYDVKM. V lost 10 bases to trimming and J lost 5 bases, with 20 bases between them. The CDR3 is made up of 14 amino acids. The DNA for the CDR3 is TGTGCCAACAGGCAAACGGGGACGCTATATGGCTACACCTTC. Its translation: CANRQTGTLYGYTF.

This clonotype was detected many times. The chain combines TRBV7-6 with TRBJ2-1; 8 bases agree with TRBD1. CDR1 is SGHVS and CDR2 is FNYEAQ in the germline V gene. The CDR3 runs to 17 residues. V was pared by 2 bases and J by 6 bases, with 12 bases of the junction left unmatched. The CDR3 is CASSLQGARPIGNEQFF. CDR3 DNA: TGTGCCAGCAGCTTACAGGGGGCCAGACCTATTGGCAATGAGCAGTTCTTC.

The chain combines TRBV4-1 with TRBJ2-1, with TRBD1 identical over 9 bases. Losses at the gene ends were 5 bases for V and 5 bases for J; bases not matched to a gene: 7. Germline lookup yields CDR1 MGHRA and CDR2 YSYEKL. This CDR3 has 15 amino acids. DNA of the CDR3: TGCGCCAGCAGCTACCCGGGACAGGGAAACAATGAGCAGTTCTTC. Translating it yields CASSYPGQGNNEQFF.

This clonotype was counted at least ten times. The chain joins TRBV5-1 to TRBJ2-7, with D possibly being TRBD1 or TRBD2 (5 bases each). The CDR3 runs 13 residues. V was cut by 9 bases and J by 4 bases, with 17 bases left in between. Germline V CDR1 and CDR2: SGHRS, YFSETQ. CDR3 bases: TGCGCCACCATCCGGGACCTTCCTTACGAGCAGTACTTC. It codes for CATIRDLPYEQYF.

With regard to this clonotype: At one end the junction does not follow the germline gene, possibly because of a read error. The chain is built from TRBV7-3 and TRBJ1-3; 7 nucleotides align to TRBD1. This CDR3 is 13 amino acids long. Per germline, CDR1 SGHTA and CDR2 FQGTGA. CDR3: CASSSGRGNTMYF. CDR3 coding DNA: TGTGCCAGCAGCTCGGGCAGGGGGAACACCATGTATTTT. The entire variable domain, with the rest obtained from reference TRBV7-3 and TRBJ1-3, is as follows: GAGVSQTPSNKVTEKGKYVELRCDPISGHTALYWYRQSLGQGPEFLIYFQGTGAADDSGLPNDRFFAVRPEGSVSTLKIQRTERGDSAVYLCASSSGRGNTMYFGEGSWLTVV.

This clonotype was seen a handful of times. This chain connects TRBV4-1 to TRBJ2-1; 14 bases map to TRBD2. Unmatched junction bases numbered 3, after V lost 3 bases and J lost 2 bases. Germline lookup yields CDR1 MGHRA and CDR2 YSYEKL. This CDR3 is 17 amino acids long. CDR3 sequence: CASSQEGLAGAYNEQFF. The CDR3 nucleotides are TGCGCCAGCAGCCAGGAGGGACTAGCGGGGGCCTACAATGAGCAGTTCTTC.

At least ten counts were recorded for this clonotype. V usage is TRBV20-1 and J usage is TRBJ2-2, with 7 positions matching TRBD2. Germline CDR1 reads DFQATT; CDR2 reads SNEGSKA (reference sequence). The CDR3 contains 15 residues. Germline trimming cut 5 bases from V and 1 base from J; bases unmatched to any gene: 7. Here the CDR3 DNA reads TGCAGTGCTGTGGCGGGAGCCCTGAACACCGGGGAGCTGTTTTTT. It encodes CSAVAGALNTGELFF.

The chain recombines TRBV28 with TRBJ2-1; D gene unclear. V was trimmed by 6 bases and J by 2 bases, leaving 5 bases between them. The CDR3 is 12 amino acids. The germline CDR1 and CDR2 sequences are MDHEN and SYDVKM. CDR3 in DNA: TGTGCCAGCAGAGTGACCTACAATGAGCAGTTCTTC. Translation: CASRVTYNEQFF.

The CDR3 bases are TGCAGTGCCAGTCAAGCCGTAACAGGGGCAGGAGCTTTCTTT. It is translated as CSASQAVTGAGAFF. This chain links TRBV20-1 with TRBJ1-1, with 7 bases aligning to TRBD1. V lost 6 bases and J lost 10; bases outside the gene matches: 17. From germline, CDR1 is DFQATT and CDR2 SNEGSKA (reference sequence). There are 14 residues in the CDR3.

At least ten counts were recorded for this clonotype. Here the CDR3 DNA reads TGTGCCAGCAGCTTTTGGGCCAGAGACACAGATACGCAGTATTTT. Translating gives CASSFWARDTDTQYF. This rearrangement joins TRBV7-9 to TRBJ2-3; no clear D. The ends were cut back, 3 bases at V and 2 bases at J, with 12 bases in the middle. The germline CDR1 and CDR2 sequences are SEHNR and FQNEAQ (reference sequence). CDR3 length: 15 residues.

As concerns this clonotype: A much larger clone sits a single nucleotide away, making a read error possible. This chain connects TRBV5-4 to TRBJ1-2; D call uncertain. Germline assignment: CDR1 SGHNT and CDR2 YYREEE (reference sequence). CDR3 length: 16 amino acids. The CDR3 here is CASKVNVPGKTYGYAF. The CDR3 DNA reads TGTGCCAGCAAGGTGAACGTACCAGGAAAGACCTATGGCTACGCCTTC.

A single count supports this clonotype. A single base separates this from a much larger clone, so it may be a read error. The chain combines TRBV11-3 with TRBJ2-4; D gene uncertain. V lost 2 bases to trimming and J lost 13 bases, with 15 bases between them. The germline gives CDR1 SGHNT, CDR2 YENEEA. CDR3 length equals 13 residues. The CDR3 DNA reads TGTGCCAGCAGCTTAAACTCGGAATGTGAGCAGTACTTC. Translation: CASSLNSECEQYF.

Of note for this clonotype: The junction shows a germline mismatch at one end, possibly a read error. This rearrangement joins TRBV7-9 to TRBJ2-1; D is perhaps TRBD2 (7 bases). Germline V lookup: CDR1 SEHNR, CDR2 FQNEAQ (reference sequence). The length of the CDR3 is 16 residues. CDR3 in DNA: TGTACCAGCAGCTTAGGAGGGGGAGGGAATAACAATGAGCAGTTCTTC. Protein product: CTSSLGGGGNNNEQFF.

The sample holds many counts of this clonotype. The chain couples TRBV5-4 to TRBJ1-2; no clear D gene. Germline V gene lookup returns CDR1 SGHNT and CDR2 YYREEE (reference sequence). CDR3 length: 16 residues. Deletions cut 7 bases from V and 4 bases from J, with 23 bases between. The DNA for the CDR3 is TGTGCCAGCTCGAAGCTCGTACCAGGAAAGACCTATGGCTACACCTTC. It is translated as CASSKLVPGKTYGYTF.

Points on this clonotype: A much more abundant neighbour one base away suggests this may be a read error. The chain has TRBV4-1 and TRBJ2-4; possibly TRBD2 for D (6 bases). Germline V lookup: CDR1 MGHRA, CDR2 YSYEKL. This CDR3 has 17 residues. The CDR3 DNA reads as TGCGCCAGCAGCCAAGGGGGGGAAGCCTCGAACTCCTACGAGCAGCACTTC. Protein: CASSQGGEASNSYEQHF.

This clonotype was counted ten times or more. This chain joins TRBV20-1 and TRBJ2-2, with D perhaps TRBD2 (5 bases). This CDR3 comprises 14 residues. V was shortened by 1 base and J by 3 bases, with 9 bases between the two germline ends. Germline assignment: CDR1 DFQATT and CDR2 SNEGSKA (reference sequence). CDR3 protein: CSARGGSDTGELFF. DNA of the CDR3: TGCAGTGCTAGAGGAGGGAGCGACACCGGGGAGCTGTTTTTT.

The table lists this clonotype with many counts. CDR3 residues: CASSESGGSSYEQYF. The CDR3 bases are TGTGCCAGCAGTGAAAGCGGGGGGAGCTCCTACGAGCAGTACTTC. The J gene is TRBJ2-7, the V gene TRBV6-4; the match to TRBD2 covers 9 bases. From germline, CDR1 is MRHNA and CDR2 SNTAGT. J gave up 0 bases and V 3 bases, and 3 bases lay outside the gene matches. The CDR3 covers 15 residues.

V is TRBV29-1 and J is TRBJ1-1, with 7 nucleotides matching TRBD1. CDR3 length equals 12 residues. Germline V gene lookup returns CDR1 SQVTM and CDR2 ANQGSEA. V dropped 6 bases and J dropped 3; count of bases not matched to a gene: 4. CDR3 protein: CSVWQGDTEAFF. The DNA for the CDR3 is TGCAGCGTGTGGCAGGGGGACACTGAAGCTTTCTTT.

With regard to this clonotype: Possible read error: a much larger clone is one base away. The CDR3 does not end in the conserved phenylalanine or tryptophan, so this is likely a read error. J is TRBJ1-1 and V is TRBV28, with unresolved D. Germline V CDR1 and CDR2: MDHEN, SYDVKM. The length of the CDR3 is 12 residues. V lost 7 bases and J lost 3, with 9 bases in between. The chain's CDR3 is CASTGRYTEAFL. The CDR3 DNA sequence: TGTGCCAGCACCGGGAGATACACTGAAGCTTTCCTT.

For this clonotype: Since a much larger clone is just one base distant, this may be a read error. The genes are TRBV6-5 and TRBJ2-7; 7 nucleotides align to TRBD2. The germline V gene has CDR1 MNHEY and CDR2 SVGAGI. The CDR3 extends over 15 amino acids. For the CDR3, the DNA is TGTGCCGGCAGTTACAGTGCTAGCGGAAAATACGAGCAGTACTTC. This gives the protein CAGSYSASGKYEQYF.

To note about this clonotype: A read error is possible here, since a much larger clone lies one base away. The V call is TRBV8-2, the J call TRBJ2-6; TRBD1 is taken as the D call from the table, unchecked against the DNA. TRBV8-2 is a documented pseudogene. The CDR3 consists of 17 residues. In nucleotides, the CDR3 is TGTGGCAAACAAAACAGGATAACACAAAGTCGGGCCAACGCCCTGACTTTC. Its translation is CGKQNRITQSRANALTF.

This clonotype was detected many times. The V gene is TRBV7-9, the J gene TRBJ1-2; possibly TRBD1 for D (5 bases). Germline values: CDR1 SEHNR, CDR2 FQNEAQ (reference sequence). The CDR3 is made up of 18 amino acids. Trimming took off 0 bases at V and 2 bases at J, with 19 bases between the two ends. CDR3 in DNA: TGTGCCAGCAGCTTAGCCACCCTTCTAAGACAGATAAACTATGGCTACACCTTC. Protein: CASSLATLLRQINYGYTF. Full variable domain (outside the CDR3, taken from reference TRBV7-9 and TRBJ1-2): DTGVSQNPRHKITKRGQNVTFRCDPISEHNRLYWYRQTLGQGPEFLTYFQNEAQLEKSRLLSDRFSAERPKGSFSTLEIQRTEQGDSAMYLCASSLATLLRQINYGYTFGSGTRLTVV.

This sequence joins TRBV7-8 and TRBJ1-2; D gene uncertain. The ends were cut back, 4 bases at V and 4 bases at J, with 22 bases in the middle. There are 17 residues in the CDR3. Germline V CDR1 and CDR2: SGHVS, FQNEAQ. The CDR3, as DNA: TGTGCCAGCAGCTCAGAAGGGTTTACCCGAAGGACCTATGGCTACACCTTC. Amino acid sequence: CASSSEGFTRRTYGYTF.